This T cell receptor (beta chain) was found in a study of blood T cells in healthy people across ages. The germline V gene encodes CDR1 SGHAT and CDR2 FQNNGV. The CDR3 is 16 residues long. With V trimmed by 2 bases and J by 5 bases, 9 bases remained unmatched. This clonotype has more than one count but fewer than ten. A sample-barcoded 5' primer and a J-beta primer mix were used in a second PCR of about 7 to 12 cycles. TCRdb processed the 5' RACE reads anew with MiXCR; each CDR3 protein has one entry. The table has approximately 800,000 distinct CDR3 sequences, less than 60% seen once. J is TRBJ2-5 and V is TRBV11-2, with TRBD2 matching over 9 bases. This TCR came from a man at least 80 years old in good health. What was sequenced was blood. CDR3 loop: CASSLIGLAGSETQYF. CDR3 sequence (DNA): TGTGCCAGCAGCTTAATCGGGCTAGCGGGATCTGAGACCCAGTACTTC.